The 32 T cell receptor beta chains in this list originate from one sample, sequenced in a study of cytomegalovirus exposure and HLA in healthy donors. The PCR used 60 Vbeta and 13 Jbeta primers. Using immunoSEQ multiplex PCR, the repertoire was profiled, and TCRdb retains in-frame clones only, with some absent. The sample includes 100,000 to 140,000 clones, approximately 80% seen only once; the top ten take approximately 4.2%. Source material: PBMCs. The receptors originated from a male donor in good health and CMV-seronegative.

V is TRBV5-4 and J is TRBJ2-7; tentative D call: TRBD2 (6 bases). V lost 2 bases and J 2 bases, leaving 14 bases between the germline ends. This CDR3 has 15 amino acids. The germline gives CDR1 SGHNT, CDR2 YYREEE (reference sequence). The CDR3 region is CASSLGGSDPYEQYF. In DNA form, the CDR3 reads TGTGCCAGCAGCTTAGGAGGGAGCGACCCCTACGAGCAGTACTTC.

The chain is built from TRBV7-9 and TRBJ2-3, with 7 bases lining up with TRBD2. From germline, CDR1 is SEHNR and CDR2 FQNEAQ (reference sequence). J was trimmed by 0 bases and V by 2 bases; bases with no gene match: 11. This CDR3 comprises 18 residues. The DNA of the CDR3 is TGTGCCAGCAGCTTACTCCAGCGGACTAGTTCTAGCACAGATACGCAGTATTTT. Translated: CASSLLQRTSSSTDTQYF. Full variable domain (outside the CDR3, taken from reference TRBV7-9 and TRBJ2-3): DTGVSQNPRHKITKRGQNVTFRCDPISEHNRLYWYRQTLGQGPEFLTYFQNEAQLEKSRLLSDRFSAERPKGSFSTLEIQRTEQGDSAMYLCASSLLQRTSSSTDTQYFGPGTRLTVL.

This rearrangement joins TRBV6-5 to TRBJ2-7, with D tentatively TRBD1 (5 bases). The CDR3 is 14 amino acids. CDR1 MNHEY and CDR2 SVGAGI come from the germline V gene. Deletions cut 0 bases from V and 2 bases from J, with 8 bases between. The CDR3 region has the DNA TGTGCCAGCAGTTACTCGGTAGGGGCCTACGAGCAGTACTTC. It yields the protein CASSYSVGAYEQYF.

CDR3 in amino acids: CASSPPWAALAKNIQYF. The CDR3 bases are TGTGCCAGCTCACCACCGTGGGCAGCTCTAGCCAAAAACATTCAGTACTTC. The chain joins TRBV18 to TRBJ2-4, with D uncertain. The CDR3 length is 17 residues. Germline V CDR1 and CDR2: KGHSH, LQKENI. V was trimmed by 0 bases and J by 0 bases, leaving 12 bases between them.

The genes are TRBV30 and TRBJ2-7, with TRBD2 matching over 8 bases. The CDR3 contains 12 residues. Germline V CDR1 and CDR2: GTSNPN, SVGIG (reference sequence). The CDR3 sequence is CPEWVSGSEQYF. CDR3 DNA: TGTCCCGAATGGGTAAGCGGGAGCGAGCAGTACTTC.

This chain uses TRBV6-5 with TRBJ1-2; D gene unclear. CDR3 length equals 12 residues. Germline loops: CDR1 MNHEY, CDR2 SVGAGI. Trimming shortened V by 6 bases and J by 8 bases, and 13 bases separated the two germline ends. In DNA, the CDR3 is TGTGCCAGCAGCACAACCACAGACGGCTACACCTTC. Amino acid sequence: CASSTTTDGYTF.

V and J are TRBV2 and TRBJ2-1; D is perhaps TRBD2 (5 bases). V lost 6 bases and J 4 bases, leaving 10 bases between the germline ends. The CDR3 sequence is 13 residues long. Germline CDR1 and CDR2: SNHLY and FYNNEI. CDR3 residues: CASRWTEYNEQFF. For the CDR3, the DNA is TGTGCCAGCAGGTGGACTGAGTACAATGAGCAGTTCTTC.

The chain combines TRBV19 with TRBJ2-1; 10 bases fit TRBD2. The CDR3 sequence is 14 residues long. Germline CDR1 LNHDA, CDR2 SQIVND (reference sequence). Trimming cost V 5 bases and J 9 bases; bases outside gene matches: 7. The CDR3 here is CASSGGLATVEQFF. CDR3 DNA: TGTGCCAGTAGTGGGGGACTAGCGACGGTTGAGCAGTTCTTC.

This chain's CDR3 is CASSPWTTATNTEAFF. The CDR3 nucleotides are TGCGCCAGCAGCCCGTGGACGACAGCTACGAACACTGAAGCTTTCTTT. This rearrangement joins TRBV5-1 to TRBJ1-1, with D tentatively TRBD1 (5 bases). Looked up from germline, CDR1 is SGHRS and CDR2 is YFSETQ. This CDR3 has 16 residues. Trimming took off 4 bases at V and 1 base at J, with 17 bases between the two ends.

The chain has TRBV7-3 and TRBJ2-2; TRBD2 agrees at 8 bases. J lost 3 bases, V lost 5 bases, and 17 bases had no gene match. Germline V CDR1 and CDR2: SGHTA, FQGTGA. The CDR3 sequence is 19 residues long. In DNA form, the CDR3 reads TGTGCCAGCAGCCCCCCCTTGGGTGCGGGAGGATTGGACACCGGGGAGCTGTTTTTT. Translating gives CASSPPLGAGGLDTGELFF.

This chain uses TRBV5-1 with TRBJ2-7; 7 nucleotides line up with TRBD2. CDR3 length equals 14 residues. Germline V gene data show CDR1 as SGHRS and CDR2 as YFSETQ. The V gene end was trimmed by 3 bases and the J gene end by 4 bases; junction bases not matched to a gene: 7. The CDR3 here is CASSSGGSIYEQYF. DNA for the CDR3: TGCGCCAGCAGCTCTGGCGGGAGTATTTACGAGCAGTACTTC.

Only a few counts were recorded for this clone. V and J are TRBV5-1 and TRBJ2-3; TRBD2 aligns across 7 bases. The CDR3 spans 15 residues. Trimming cost V 0 bases and J 0 bases; bases outside gene matches: 1. The germline CDR1 and CDR2 sequences are SGHRS and YFSETQ. CDR3: CASSLELASTDTQYF. In DNA form, the CDR3 reads TGCGCCAGCAGCTTGGAACTAGCGAGCACAGATACGCAGTATTTT.

This clone has only a few counts. The rearrangement links TRBV2 to TRBJ2-7; D unresolved. CDR3 length: 12 amino acids. Germline V lookup: CDR1 SNHLY, CDR2 FYNNEI. V shed 4 bases and J shed 3 bases, with 7 bases lying between them. The CDR3 loop reads CASSVGGYEQYF. For the CDR3, the DNA is TGTGCCAGCAGTGTTGGCGGCTACGAGCAGTACTTC.

The rearrangement joins TRBV27 to TRBJ2-1; TRBD2 agrees at 11 bases. Trimming at V came to 10 bases and at J to 4 bases, leaving 6 bases not matched to a gene. The CDR3 spans 14 residues. Germline CDR1 reads MNHEY; CDR2 reads SMNVEV (reference sequence). The CDR3 loop reads CATYGTSGYNEQFF. CDR3 coding DNA: TGTGCCACATATGGGACTAGCGGATACAATGAGCAGTTCTTC.

This clone has more than one count but fewer than ten. The V gene is TRBV19, the J gene TRBJ1-2; D possibly corresponds to TRBD1 (5 bases). The CDR3 is made up of 15 amino acids. Germline assignment: CDR1 LNHDA and CDR2 SQIVND (reference sequence). Trimming left V 0 bases short and J 6 bases short, with 14 bases between. CDR3 nucleotides: TGTGCCAGTAGTATAGATAAGGGGCGCCGTAATGGCTACACCTTC. Amino acid sequence: CASSIDKGRRNGYTF.

V usage is TRBV5-6 and J usage is TRBJ1-1, with 8 bases aligning to TRBD1. The J segment lost 6 bases and the V segment lost 0 bases, leaving 7 bases of the junction unmatched. The CDR3 loop spans 15 amino acids. The germline gives CDR1 SGHDT, CDR2 YYEEEE. The DNA of the CDR3 is TGTGCCAGCAGCTTGGCCACAGGGGGGAGCTCTGAAGCTTTCTTT. Protein: CASSLATGGSSEAFF.

The DNA of the CDR3 is TGCGCCAGCAGCTCAACCGGGACAGGCAGCTGGGAAAACATTCAGTACTTC. Protein product: CASSSTGTGSWENIQYF. The J gene is TRBJ2-4, the V gene TRBV4-1; 8 bases are a match to TRBD1. Per the germline V gene, CDR1 is MGHRA and CDR2 is YSYEKL. CDR3 size: 17 residues. V trimming: 5 bases; J trimming: 5 bases; junction bases outside the gene matches: 14.

The chain is built from TRBV7-9 and TRBJ2-2; D is perhaps TRBD2 (6 bases). The CDR3 length is 16 residues. Trimming took off 5 bases at V and 6 bases at J, with 19 bases between the two ends. Germline V lookup: CDR1 SEHNR, CDR2 FQNEAQ (reference sequence). The CDR3 region is CASSPLLGEAPGELFF. In DNA, the CDR3 is TGTGCCAGCAGCCCCCTCCTGGGGGAGGCCCCCGGGGAGCTGTTTTTT.

The rearrangement links TRBV6-5 to TRBJ2-1; no clear D. The CDR3 totals 12 residues. Per the germline V gene, CDR1 is MNHEY and CDR2 is SVGAGI. The V end was cut by 7 bases, the J end by 4 bases, with 8 bases between. CDR3: CASKAPYNEQFF. DNA for the CDR3: TGTGCCAGCAAAGCGCCGTACAATGAGCAGTTCTTC.

This clone turned up a few times. The chain combines TRBV5-1 with TRBJ2-7; 9 bases line up with TRBD1. The V segment lost 1 base and the J segment 4 bases; nucleotides outside the gene matches: 9. The CDR3 totals 16 residues. CDR1 is SGHRS and CDR2 is YFSETQ in the germline V gene. The DNA of the CDR3 is TGCGCCAGCAGCTTGCTTCCTCCGGGACAGGGATACGAGCAGTACTTC. Translated: CASSLLPPGQGYEQYF.

This rearrangement joins TRBV10-3 to TRBJ2-2; D possibly corresponds to TRBD1 (5 bases). The V end lost 4 bases, the J end lost 2 bases, and 8 bases lay between the germline ends. The CDR3 is made up of 14 amino acids. The germline V gene encodes CDR1 ENHRY and CDR2 SYGVKD. The CDR3 region has the DNA TGTGCCATCAGTGCAGGGTACAACACCGGGGAGCTGTTTTTT. Protein: CAISAGYNTGELFF.

This sequence joins TRBV11-3 and TRBJ2-5, with D perhaps matching TRBD1 (6 bases). The length of the CDR3 is 15 residues. V was shortened by 5 bases and J by 2 bases, with 15 bases between the two germline ends. The V gene's germline CDR1 is SGHNT and CDR2 YENEEA. The CDR3 DNA reads as TGTGCCAGCAGCACTAGTAGGGGACATCAAGAGACCCAGTACTTC. Protein product: CASSTSRGHQETQYF.

The chain recombines TRBV19 with TRBJ1-1, with TRBD1 identical over 8 bases. CDR3 length: 14 amino acids. V lost 5 bases and J lost 6; bases outside the gene matches: 8. Germline V CDR1 and CDR2: LNHDA, SQIVND (reference sequence). For the CDR3, the DNA is TGTGCCAGTAGTCGACGACAGGGGATCCCTGAAGCTTTCTTT. Translating it yields CASSRRQGIPEAFF.

This chain joins TRBV7-2 and TRBJ1-5; 8 bases align to TRBD1. The V gene end was trimmed by 3 bases and the J gene end by 4 bases; junction bases not matched to a gene: 5. This CDR3 has 15 residues. Germline V gives CDR1 SGHTA, CDR2 FQGNSA. The CDR3 bases are TGTGCCAGCAGCTTGACAGGGGTCCTGAATCAGCCCCAGCATTTT. Amino acids: CASSLTGVLNQPQHF.

This sequence joins TRBV5-4 and TRBJ2-1; 8 bases map to TRBD1. This CDR3 is 12 amino acids long. Germline assignment: CDR1 SGHNT and CDR2 YYREEE (reference sequence). V lost 5 bases to trimming and J lost 9 bases; unmatched junction nucleotides: 4. CDR3: CASSKTGVEQFF. The CDR3, as DNA: TGTGCCAGCAGTAAGACAGGGGTTGAGCAGTTCTTC.

This clone occurred a few times. The rearrangement uses TRBV9 and TRBJ1-2, with D unclear. The CDR3 loop spans 13 amino acids. Per germline, CDR1 SGDLS and CDR2 YYNGEE. V was cut by 3 bases and J by 4 bases, with 10 bases left in between. The CDR3 DNA reads as TGTGCCAGCAGCGGTTGGAGGGCCTATGGCTACACCTTC. Amino acid sequence: CASSGWRAYGYTF.

There are a few counts of this clone. The chain links TRBV6-6 to TRBJ2-1, with TRBD2 as a possible D gene (5 bases). V was clipped by 5 bases and J by 4 bases, with 6 bases between them. Per germline, CDR1 MNHNY and CDR2 SVGAGI (reference sequence). The length of the CDR3 is 12 residues. CDR3 in amino acids: CASSRGYNEQFF. The CDR3 bases are TGTGCCAGCAGTCGAGGGTACAATGAGCAGTTCTTC.

For the CDR3, the DNA is TGTGCCAGCAGCCCAGGCGCGGAGCTGTTTTTT. Amino acids: CASSPGAELFF. The chain couples TRBV7-7 to TRBJ2-2; no clear D gene. This CDR3 contains 11 residues. The V end lost 5 bases, the J end lost 10 bases, and 8 bases lay between the germline ends. Germline loops: CDR1 SSHAT, CDR2 FNYEAQ (reference sequence).

This chain links TRBV14 with TRBJ1-3; tentative D call: TRBD1 (5 bases). Germline loops: CDR1 SGHDN, CDR2 FVKESK. V shed 1 base and J shed 14 bases, with 18 bases lying between them. The CDR3 is made up of 14 amino acids. Here the CDR3 DNA reads TGTGCCAGCAGCCAAGCCGGGACTTATTTATTTCTATATTTT. The encoded protein is CASSQAGTYLFLYF.

V and J are TRBV5-1 and TRBJ1-5; 9 nucleotides align to TRBD1. The CDR3 spans 16 residues. With V trimmed by 0 bases and J by 3 bases, 4 bases remained unmatched. Germline-derived CDR1 and CDR2 are SGHRS and YFSETQ. In DNA, the CDR3 is TGCGCCAGCAGCTTGGAGGGACAGGGTACCAATCAGCCCCAGCATTTT. This translates into CASSLEGQGTNQPQHF. Combining the CDR3 with reference TRBV5-1 and TRBJ1-5 gives the whole variable domain KAGVTQTPRYLIKTRGQQVTLSCSPISGHRSVSWYQQTPGQGLQFLFEYFSETQRNKGNFPGRFSGRQFSNSRSEMNVSTLELGDSALYLCASSLEGQGTNQPQHFGDGTRLSIL.

V is TRBV10-3 and J is TRBJ2-5; 8 bases map to TRBD2. The DNA matches TRBJ2-7 better at its end, which makes the J call doubtful. The CDR3 spans 13 residues. Germline V lookup: CDR1 ENHRY, CDR2 SYGVKD. CDR3 residues: CAINSGSSYEQYF. CDR3 bases: TGTGCCATCAACAGCGGGAGCTCCTACGAGCAGTACTTC.

This chain links TRBV21-1 with TRBJ2-7; the table's TRBD1 call for D was not verified on the DNA. TRBV21-1 is described as a pseudogene. The CDR3 sequence is 14 residues long. For the CDR3, the DNA is TGTGCCAGCAGCAAAATTGGGGCGGCCTACGAGCAGTACTTC. Its translation is CASSKIGAAYEQYF.